These 3 T cell receptor beta chains originate from one sample sequenced in a study of T cells in Graves' hyperthyroidism and ophthalmopathy (dated by TCRdb to about 2019). The receptor library was made with multiplex PCR. Sequencing was performed on an Illumina HiSeq 2000. The TCR beta CDR3 regions were amplified from the RNA transcripts. For the first round of RT-PCR on the TCR CDR3, the HTBI primer set was used together with the Qiagen OneStep RT-PCR kit. TCRdb trimmed public reads at Q25 via fastp, called clones via MiXCR and kept in-frame beta chains. Duplicate CDR3 protein sequences are folded into a single record with the most common DNA and genes. The sample yields 370,000 or so distinct CDR3 sequences; roughly 13% were counted once. In total, the top ten clones hold less than 25% of the sample. Sequencing was performed on blood. The receptors were gathered from a man aged 25-45 years with Graves' hyperthyroidism that later progressed to Graves' ophthalmopathy.

This clonotype turned up a few times. The CDR3 DNA reads TGCAGTGCTCCACCCAAGGGGGCAGGGCTAAGCACAGATACGCAGTATTTT. This sequence encodes CSAPPKGAGLSTDTQYF. This chain uses TRBV20-1 with TRBJ2-3, with TRBD1 identical over 7 bases. The germline V gene has CDR1 DFQATT and CDR2 SNEGSKA (reference sequence). The junction had 14 bases not matched to a gene; V was cut back by 5 bases and J by 0 bases. CDR3 length: 17 residues.

This clonotype was counted between two and nine times. The V and J genes are TRBV29-1 and TRBJ1-1, with D maybe TRBD1 (5 bases). Germline V gene lookup returns CDR1 SQVTM and CDR2 ANQGSEA. V was pared by 7 bases and J by 0 bases, with 9 bases between. CDR3 length equals 12 residues. This chain's CDR3 is CSARQLNTEAFF. The CDR3 DNA reads TGCAGCGCTAGACAGCTGAACACTGAAGCTTTCTTT.

This clonotype was picked up many times. The chain combines TRBV5-1 with TRBJ2-2; D is undetermined. CDR3 length: 16 amino acids. Trimming cost V 2 bases and J 0 bases, with 11 bases left between them. From germline, CDR1 is SGHRS and CDR2 YFSETQ. As DNA, the CDR3 is TGCGCCAGCAGCTTCACGACGGCTGCGAACACCGGGGAGCTGTTTTTT. It encodes CASSFTTAANTGELFF.